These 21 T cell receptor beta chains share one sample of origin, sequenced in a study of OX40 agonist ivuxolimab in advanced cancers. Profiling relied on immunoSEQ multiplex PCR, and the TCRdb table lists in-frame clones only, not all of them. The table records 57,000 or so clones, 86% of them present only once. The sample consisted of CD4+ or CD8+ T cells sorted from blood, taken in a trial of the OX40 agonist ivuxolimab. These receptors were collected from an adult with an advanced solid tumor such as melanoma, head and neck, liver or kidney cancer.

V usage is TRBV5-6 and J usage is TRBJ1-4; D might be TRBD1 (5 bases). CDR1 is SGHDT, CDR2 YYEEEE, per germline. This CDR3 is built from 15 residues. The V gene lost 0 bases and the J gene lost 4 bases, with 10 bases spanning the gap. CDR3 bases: TGTGCCAGCAGCTTGGGATACAGGCTTAATGAAAAACTGTTTTTT. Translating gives CASSLGYRLNEKLFF.

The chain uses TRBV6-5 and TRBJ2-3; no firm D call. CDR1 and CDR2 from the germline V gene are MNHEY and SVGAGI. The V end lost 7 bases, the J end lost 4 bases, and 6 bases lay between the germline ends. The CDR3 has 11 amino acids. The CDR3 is CASTVSDTQYF. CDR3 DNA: TGTGCCAGCACGGTTTCAGATACGCAGTATTTT.

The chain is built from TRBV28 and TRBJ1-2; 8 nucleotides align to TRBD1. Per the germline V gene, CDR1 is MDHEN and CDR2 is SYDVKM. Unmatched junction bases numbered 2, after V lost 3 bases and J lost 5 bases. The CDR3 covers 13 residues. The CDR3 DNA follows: TGTGCCAGCAGTTTGCAGGGGGCGTATGGCTACACCTTC. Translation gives CASSLQGAYGYTF.

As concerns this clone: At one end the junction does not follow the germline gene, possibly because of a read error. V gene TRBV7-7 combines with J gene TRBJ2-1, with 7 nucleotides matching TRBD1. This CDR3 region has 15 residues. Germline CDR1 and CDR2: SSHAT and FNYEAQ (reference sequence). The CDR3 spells CASSLVGGGNNEQFF. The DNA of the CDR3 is TGTGCTAGCAGCTTAGTAGGGGGCGGAAACAATGAGCAGTTCTTC.

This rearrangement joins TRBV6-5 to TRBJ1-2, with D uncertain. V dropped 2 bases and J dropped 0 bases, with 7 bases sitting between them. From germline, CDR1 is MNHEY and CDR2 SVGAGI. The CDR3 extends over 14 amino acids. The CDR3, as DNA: TGTGCCAGCAGTTACGTCTCTTCTAACTATGGCTACACCTTC. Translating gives CASSYVSSNYGYTF.

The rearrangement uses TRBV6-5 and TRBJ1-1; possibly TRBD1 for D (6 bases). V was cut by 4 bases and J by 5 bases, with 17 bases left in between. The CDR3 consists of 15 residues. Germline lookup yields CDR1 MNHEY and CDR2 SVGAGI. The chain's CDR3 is CASSSSTGGGTEAFF. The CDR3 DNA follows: TGTGCCAGCAGTTCCTCGACAGGCGGCGGTACTGAAGCTTTCTTT.

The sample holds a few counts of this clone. This chain's CDR3 is CASSLGTSGGNEQYF. The CDR3 DNA reads TGCGCCAGCAGCTTGGGGACTAGCGGGGGCAACGAGCAGTACTTC. The gene calls are TRBV5-1 and TRBJ2-7; 13 bases are shared with TRBD2. J gave up 5 bases and V 0 bases, and 2 bases lay outside the gene matches. This CDR3 comprises 15 residues. Germline V CDR1 and CDR2: SGHRS, YFSETQ.

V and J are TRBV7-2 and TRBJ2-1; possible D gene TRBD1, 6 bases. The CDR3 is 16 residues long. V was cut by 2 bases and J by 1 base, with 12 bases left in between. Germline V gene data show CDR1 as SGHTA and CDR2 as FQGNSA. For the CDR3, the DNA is TGTGCCAGCAGCTTAAAAGGACAGACTTCCTACAATGAGCAGTTCTTC. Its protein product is CASSLKGQTSYNEQFF.

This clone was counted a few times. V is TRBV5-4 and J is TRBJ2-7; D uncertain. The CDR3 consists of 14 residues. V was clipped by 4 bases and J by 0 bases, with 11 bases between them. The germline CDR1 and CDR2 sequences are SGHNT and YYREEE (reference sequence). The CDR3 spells CASSPGLTSYEQYF. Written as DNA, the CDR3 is TGTGCCAGCAGCCCCGGCCTGACCTCCTACGAGCAGTACTTC.

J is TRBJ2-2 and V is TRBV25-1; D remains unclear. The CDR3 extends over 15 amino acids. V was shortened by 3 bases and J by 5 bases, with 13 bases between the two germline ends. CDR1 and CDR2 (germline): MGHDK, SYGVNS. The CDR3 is CASSDRTRWTGELFF. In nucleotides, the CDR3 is TGTGCCAGCAGTGACCGGACGAGGTGGACCGGGGAGCTGTTTTTT.

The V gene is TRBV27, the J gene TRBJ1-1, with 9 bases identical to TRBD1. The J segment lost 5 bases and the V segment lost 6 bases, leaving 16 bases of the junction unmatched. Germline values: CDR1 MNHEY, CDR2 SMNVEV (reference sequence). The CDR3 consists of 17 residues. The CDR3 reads CASSFGTGRGDRTEAFF. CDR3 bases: TGTGCCAGCAGCTTCGGGACAGGGAGGGGAGATCGGACTGAAGCTTTCTTT.

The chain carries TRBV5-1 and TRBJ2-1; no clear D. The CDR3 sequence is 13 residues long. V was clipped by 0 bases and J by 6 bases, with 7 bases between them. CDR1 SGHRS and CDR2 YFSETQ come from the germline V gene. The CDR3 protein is CASSLGYLNEQFF. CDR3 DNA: TGCGCCAGCAGCTTGGGGTATCTCAATGAGCAGTTCTTC.

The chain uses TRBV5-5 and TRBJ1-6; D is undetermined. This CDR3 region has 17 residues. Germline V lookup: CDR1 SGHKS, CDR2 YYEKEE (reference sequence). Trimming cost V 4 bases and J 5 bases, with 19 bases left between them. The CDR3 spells CASSLSYPPLNNSPLHF. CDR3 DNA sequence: TGTGCCAGCAGCCTATCATATCCACCCCTCAATAATTCACCCCTCCACTTT.

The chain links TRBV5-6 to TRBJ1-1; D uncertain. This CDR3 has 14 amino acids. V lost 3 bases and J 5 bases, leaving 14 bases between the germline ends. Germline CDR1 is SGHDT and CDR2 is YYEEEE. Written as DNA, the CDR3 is TGTGCCAGCAGCTATGGTTCTGGGGAAACTGAAGCTTTCTTT. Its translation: CASSYGSGETEAFF.

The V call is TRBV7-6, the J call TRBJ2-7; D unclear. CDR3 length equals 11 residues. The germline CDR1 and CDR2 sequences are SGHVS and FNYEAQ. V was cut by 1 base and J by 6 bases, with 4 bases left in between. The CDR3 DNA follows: TGTGCCAGCAGCTTAGGGACCGAGCAGTACTTC. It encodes CASSLGTEQYF.

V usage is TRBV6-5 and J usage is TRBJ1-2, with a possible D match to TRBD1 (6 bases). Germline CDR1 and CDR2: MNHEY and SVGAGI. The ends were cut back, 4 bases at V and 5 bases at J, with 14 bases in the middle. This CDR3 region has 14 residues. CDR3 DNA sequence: TGTGCCAGCAGTTTCTATGGGGGCGCTTATGGCTACACCTTC. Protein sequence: CASSFYGGAYGYTF.

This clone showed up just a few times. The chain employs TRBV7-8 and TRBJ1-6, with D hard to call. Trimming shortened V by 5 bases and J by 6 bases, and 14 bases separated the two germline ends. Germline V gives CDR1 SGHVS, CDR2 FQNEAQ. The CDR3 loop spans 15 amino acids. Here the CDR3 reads CASSPPGSINSPLHF. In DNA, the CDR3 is TGTGCCAGCAGCCCTCCCGGGTCGATTAATTCACCCCTCCACTTT.

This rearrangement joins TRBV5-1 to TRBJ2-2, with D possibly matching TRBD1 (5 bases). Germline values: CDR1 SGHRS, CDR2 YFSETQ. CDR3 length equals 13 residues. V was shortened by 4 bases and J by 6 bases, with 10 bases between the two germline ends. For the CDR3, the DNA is TGCGCCAGCAGCAATCAAGGGGCCGGGGAGCTGTTTTTT. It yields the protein CASSNQGAGELFF.

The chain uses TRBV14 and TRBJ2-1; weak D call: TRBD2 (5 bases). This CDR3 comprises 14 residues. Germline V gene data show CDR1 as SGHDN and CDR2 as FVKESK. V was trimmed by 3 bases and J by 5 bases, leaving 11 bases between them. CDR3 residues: CASSQDSRDNEQFF. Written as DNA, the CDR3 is TGTGCCAGCAGCCAGGACTCGCGGGACAATGAGCAGTTCTTC.

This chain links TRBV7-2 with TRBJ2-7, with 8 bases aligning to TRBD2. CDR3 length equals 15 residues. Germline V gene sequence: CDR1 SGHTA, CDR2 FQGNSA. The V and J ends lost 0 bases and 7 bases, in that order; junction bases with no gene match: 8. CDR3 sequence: CASSLAGLGDREQYF. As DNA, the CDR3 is TGTGCCAGCAGCTTAGCGGGACTAGGGGACCGGGAGCAGTACTTC.

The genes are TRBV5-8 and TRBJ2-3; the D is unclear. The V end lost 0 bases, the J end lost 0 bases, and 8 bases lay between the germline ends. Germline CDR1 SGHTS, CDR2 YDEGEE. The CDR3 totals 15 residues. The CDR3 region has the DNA TGTGCCAGCAGCTTGGACGGACCTAGCACAGATACGCAGTATTTT. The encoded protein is CASSLDGPSTDTQYF.